The next 13 T cell receptor beta chains were all read from a single sample in a study of blood T cell repertoires in COVID-19. Profiled with immunoSEQ multiplex PCR; TCRdb holds only in-frame clones, not every one. Of about 180,000 clones listed, over 75% are singletons. Material for sequencing was PBMCs or T cells enriched from blood (not recorded which). The receptors originated from a human donor with acute COVID-19. The donor label of this sample is uncertain.

This clone was counted between two and nine times. The chain links TRBV4-2 to TRBJ1-3; 8 positions match TRBD1. Per the germline V gene, CDR1 is LGHNA and CDR2 is YNFKEQ. J lost 3 bases, V lost 4 bases, and 2 bases had no gene match. CDR3 length: 14 residues. This chain's CDR3 is CASSRGQGGNTIYF. The CDR3 DNA follows: TGTGCCAGCAGCCGTGGACAGGGTGGAAACACCATATATTTT.

The chain has TRBV3-1 (or the pseudogene TRBV3-2) and TRBJ2-7; no definite D call. The CDR3 runs to 14 residues. The V end was cut by 3 bases, the J end by 3 bases, with 12 bases between. CDR1 is LGHDT, CDR2 YNNKEL, per germline (reference sequence). The CDR3 protein is CASSQHGVRYEQYF. The CDR3 DNA sequence: TGTGCCAGCAGCCAGCATGGAGTTCGCTACGAGCAGTACTTC.

The V call is TRBV19, the J call TRBJ1-2; tentative D call: TRBD1 (5 bases). This CDR3 comprises 13 residues. CDR1 and CDR2 (germline): LNHDA, SQIVND (reference sequence). The V gene lost 3 bases and the J gene lost 8 bases, with 13 bases spanning the gap. This CDR3 reads CASSIRGEGGYTF. Here the CDR3 DNA reads TGTGCCAGTAGTATTCGAGGGGAGGGCGGCTACACCTTC.

This clone was picked up a small number of times. The DNA for the CDR3 is TGTGCCAGCAGCCGTAACCCGGGGTCTTCACCCCTCCACTTT. Its protein is CASSRNPGSSPLHF. V and J are TRBV4-2 and TRBJ1-6; D is undetermined. Trimming stripped 4 bases from V and 9 bases from J, with 13 bases between. The CDR3 has 14 residues. CDR1 LGHNA and CDR2 YNFKEQ come from the germline V gene.

CDR3 sequence: CASSAKANRDTYQETQYF. The DNA for the CDR3 is TGTGCCAGCAGCGCCAAGGCCAACCGGGACACGTACCAAGAGACCCAGTACTTC. This chain links TRBV7-6 with TRBJ2-5; possibly TRBD1 for D (6 bases). Per germline, CDR1 SGHVS and CDR2 FNYEAQ. The CDR3 extends over 18 amino acids. Trimming took 5 bases from V and 0 from J, leaving 22 bases between them.

The gene calls are TRBV30 and TRBJ2-7, with D perhaps TRBD1 (7 bases). The CDR3 loop spans 14 amino acids. Germline CDR1 GTSNPN, CDR2 SVGIG (reference sequence). Trimming stripped 8 bases from V and 7 bases from J, with 24 bases between. CDR3 residues: CATRETAARGEQYF. DNA for the CDR3: TGTGCCACCCGGGAGACAGCTGCCAGGGGGGAGCAGTACTTC.

The gene calls are TRBV5-6 and TRBJ2-3, with TRBD1 matching 9 bases. The CDR3 sequence is 17 residues long. The V gene end was trimmed by 2 bases and the J gene end by 4 bases; junction bases not matched to a gene: 11. Germline assignment: CDR1 SGHDT and CDR2 YYEEEE. The chain's CDR3 is CASSLDFTGGSADTQYF. CDR3 nucleotide sequence: TGTGCCAGCAGCTTAGATTTTACAGGGGGCTCCGCAGATACGCAGTATTTT.

This clone was detected only a few times. The CDR3 protein is CASSSGTDTGELFF. As DNA, the CDR3 is TGTGCCAGCAGCTCCGGGACAGACACCGGGGAGCTGTTTTTT. The chain joins TRBV3-1 (or the pseudogene TRBV3-2) to TRBJ2-2; TRBD1 matches 7 bases. In germline, CDR1 is LGHDT, CDR2 YNNKEL (reference sequence). V shed 5 bases and J 3 bases; nucleotides not matched to a gene: 3. The CDR3 is made up of 14 amino acids.

This sequence joins TRBV5-4 and TRBJ2-1, with D maybe TRBD1 (6 bases). Trimming took off 0 bases at V and 4 bases at J, with 14 bases between the two ends. This CDR3 contains 16 residues. Germline V gene data show CDR1 as SGHNT and CDR2 as YYREEE (reference sequence). CDR3 sequence: CASSLGGPKAYNEQFF. The DNA of the CDR3 is TGTGCCAGCAGCTTGGGGGGGCCCAAAGCTTACAATGAGCAGTTCTTC.

This chain links TRBV7-8 with TRBJ2-3; 7 positions agree with TRBD2. The CDR3 totals 16 residues. J lost 1 base, V lost 6 bases, and 10 bases had no gene match. Germline V gives CDR1 SGHVS, CDR2 FQNEAQ. CDR3 bases: TGTGCCAGCAGGGGGGGGAGTGGGGCCCGCACAGATACGCAGTATTTT. Residues: CASRGGSGARTDTQYF.

The chain links TRBV6-5 to TRBJ2-7; 7 bases are a match to TRBD1. Germline values: CDR1 MNHEY, CDR2 SVGAGI. V was pared by 1 base and J by 4 bases, with 1 base of the junction left unmatched. The CDR3 has 13 residues. The CDR3 loop is CASSYLGQYEQYF. For the CDR3, the DNA is TGTGCCAGCAGTTACTTGGGACAGTACGAGCAGTACTTC.

This chain connects TRBV13 to TRBJ2-3, with TRBD2 identical over 14 bases. CDR3 length: 16 amino acids. V was pared by 5 bases and J by 3 bases, with 4 bases of the junction left unmatched. Looked up from germline, CDR1 is PRHDT and CDR2 is FYEKMQ (reference sequence). The CDR3 bases are TGTGCCAGCAGCGCGACTAGCGGGGGGGGTACAGATACGCAGTATTTT. It is translated as CASSATSGGGTDTQYF.

The chain recombines TRBV28 with TRBJ1-2; no clear D. The CDR3 is made up of 16 amino acids. CDR1 and CDR2 from the germline V gene are MDHEN and SYDVKM. V lost 10 bases, J lost 0 bases, and 21 bases lay in between. The CDR3 is CAISSPAGSANYGYTF. CDR3 nucleotides: TGTGCCATCTCCTCGCCTGCGGGATCAGCTAACTATGGCTACACCTTC.